The present TCR beta chain was sequenced within a study of resident and recirculating memory T cells in vitiligo. Germline values: CDR1 LNHDA, CDR2 SQIVND (reference sequence). CDR3 length: 14 residues. Trimming removed 4 bases from V and 6 bases from J, with 15 bases in between. This table comes from immunoSEQ multiplex PCR, and its TCRdb copy is limited to in-frame clones, with some not included. The sample consists of tens of thousands of clones, about 92% of them appearing once. This TCR was sampled from a male donor with vitiligo. Sample: blood. The chain carries TRBV19 and TRBJ1-1, with a weak D call TRBD1 (5 bases). CDR3 amino acids: CASSKQARRAEAFF. CDR3 nucleotide sequence: TGTGCCAGTAGTAAACAGGCCCGACGCGCTGAAGCTTTCTTT.